A single sample is the source of the 31 T cell receptor beta chains below, sequenced in a study of shared clonotypes between healthy human individuals (dated by TCRdb to the early 2020s). Library method: the immunoSEQ multiplex PCR assay. TCRdb retrieved this table from immuneACCESS and kept in-frame rearrangements only. Not all clones are present; in checked studies, unresolved V genes account for under half, and no reason is known for the remainder. Here the sample has about 660,000 clones; 74% occur a single time. The ten largest clonotypes hold about 1.8% of the sample. The sample comprised memory CD4+ T cells sorted from blood. Sample cell subset or site, as interpreted from the label and publication: CD45RA-negative fraction. All receptors derive from a woman aged 25 to 39 in good health.

This clone was seen a few times. The chain has TRBV12-5 and TRBJ2-1; 14 positions match TRBD2. The CDR3 consists of 20 residues. V lost 3 bases, J lost 4 bases, and 14 bases stayed unmatched. Per the germline V gene, CDR1 is LGHNT and CDR2 is FRNRAP. The CDR3, as DNA: TGTGCTAGTGGTTTCCGCCCCGGGACTAGCGGGAGCCCATATTACAATGAGCAGTTCTTC. Its protein product is CASGFRPGTSGSPYYNEQFF.

For this clone: The sample carries other DNA sequences with the same CDR3. The DNA of the CDR3 is TGTGCCAGCAGCTTAGATTGGGGGACAGGGGGCTACAATGAGCAGTTCTTC. Translated: CASSLDWGTGGYNEQFF. J is TRBJ2-1 and V is TRBV11-2, with TRBD1 identical over 11 bases. The CDR3 is made up of 17 amino acids. In germline, CDR1 is SGHAT, CDR2 FQNNGV. V shed 0 bases, J shed 3 bases, and the junction held 4 bases outside the gene matches. Variable domain in full (rest from reference TRBV11-2 and TRBJ2-1): EAGVAQSPRYKIIEKRQSVAFWCNPISGHATLYWYQQILGQGPKLLIQFQNNGVVDDSQLPKDRFSAERLKGVDSTLKIQPAKLEDSAVYLCASSLDWGTGGYNEQFFGPGTRLTVL.

This clone was detected only once. CDR3 sequence: CASSHEPAGTEAFF. CDR3 sequence (DNA): TGTGCCAGCAGCCACGAACCCGCGGGCACTGAAGCTTTCTTT. The chain joins TRBV6-1 to TRBJ1-1; D is unresolved. The CDR3 runs to 14 residues. Germline CDR1 is MNHNS and CDR2 is SASEGT. V was trimmed by 6 bases and J by 4 bases, leaving 15 bases between them.

The V call is TRBV29-1, the J call TRBJ2-2, with unresolved D. This CDR3 has 14 amino acids. V gave up 4 bases and J gave up 1 base, with 10 bases separating them. Germline lookup yields CDR1 SQVTM and CDR2 ANQGSEA. The CDR3 nucleotides are TGCAGCGTTGCTGTGGGATTGAACACCGGGGAGCTGTTTTTT. Translation gives CSVAVGLNTGELFF.

This clone was counted only a few times. The chain uses TRBV5-1 and TRBJ2-1; D remains unclear. CDR3 length: 13 amino acids. Germline CDR1 and CDR2: SGHRS and YFSETQ. The V end lost 0 bases, the J end lost 7 bases, and 8 bases lay between the germline ends. As DNA, the CDR3 is TGCGCCAGCAGCTTGGGCCAGACTAATGAGCAGTTCTTC. Amino acid sequence: CASSLGQTNEQFF.

Details on this clone: A much larger clone is a single base away; this may be a read error. V usage is TRBV28 and J usage is TRBJ2-7; D uncertain. Germline assignment: CDR1 MDHEN and CDR2 SYDVKM. CDR3 size: 11 residues. The germline V and J ends were trimmed by 6 bases and 3 bases, with 6 bases remaining between them. The CDR3 sequence: CASSHHYEQYF. DNA for the CDR3: TGTGCCAGCAGCCACCACTACGAGCAGTACTTC. Full variable domain (remainder filled in from reference TRBV28 and TRBJ2-7): DVKVTQSSRYLVKRTGEKVFLECVQDMDHENMFWYRQDPGLGLRLIYFSYDVKMKEKGDIPEGYSVSREKKERFSLILESASTNQTSMYLCASSHHYEQYFGPGTRLTVT.

The chain uses TRBV5-4 and TRBJ2-5, with D possibly being TRBD2 (5 bases). Germline CDR1 and CDR2: SGHNT and YYREEE (reference sequence). V was pared by 4 bases and J by 2 bases, with 18 bases between. This CDR3 has 16 amino acids. The CDR3 bases are TGTGCCAGCAGCCCGCAACGGGGAGCGGCTCAAGAGACCCAGTACTTC. Residues: CASSPQRGAAQETQYF.

The rearrangement uses TRBV15 and TRBJ2-1; 10 bases map to TRBD1. J lost 5 bases, V lost 0 bases, and 4 bases had no gene match. Looked up from germline, CDR1 is LNHNV and CDR2 is YYDKDF (reference sequence). This CDR3 comprises 16 residues. CDR3 sequence reads: CATSREDRGAHNEQFF. DNA of the CDR3: TGTGCCACCAGCAGAGAGGACAGGGGGGCCCACAATGAGCAGTTCTTC.

The genes are TRBV27 and TRBJ1-1; D not resolved. V gave up 4 bases and J gave up 1 base, with 7 bases separating them. Germline CDR1 and CDR2: MNHEY and SMNVEV (reference sequence). This CDR3 is built from 13 residues. The CDR3 spells CASSYRQNTEAFF. Written as DNA, the CDR3 is TGTGCCAGCAGTTACCGACAGAACACTGAAGCTTTCTTT.

CDR3 sequence (DNA): TGTGCCAGCAGTATAATGGAGAATCAGCCCCAGCATTTT. This codes for CASSIMENQPQHF. This chain uses TRBV6-5 with TRBJ1-5; D remains ambiguous. This CDR3 has 13 amino acids. From germline, CDR1 is MNHEY and CDR2 SVGAGI. Trimming took 5 bases from V and 4 from J, leaving 9 bases between them.

This clone was detected a few times. V usage is TRBV4-1 and J usage is TRBJ1-5; weak D call: TRBD1 (5 bases). Germline CDR1 MGHRA, CDR2 YSYEKL. The CDR3 is 17 residues long. V lost 2 bases and J 7 bases, leaving 21 bases between the germline ends. CDR3 sequence reads: CASSQTPVQGAGQPQHF. CDR3 DNA: TGCGCCAGCAGCCAAACTCCCGTTCAGGGCGCGGGACAGCCCCAGCATTTT.

The chain joins TRBV29-1 to TRBJ2-2, with a weak D call TRBD1 (5 bases). Germline lookup yields CDR1 SQVTM and CDR2 ANQGSEA. This CDR3 contains 11 residues. Between the trimmed V and J ends, which lost 7 bases and 5 bases, there was a span of 8 bases. The CDR3 DNA sequence: TGCAGCGGTAGGGGAACCGGGGAGCTGTTTTTT. As protein: CSGRGTGELFF.

In this sample, this clone turned up a few times. The chain joins TRBV7-8 to TRBJ2-1; 10 nucleotides align to TRBD2. J gave up 5 bases and V 6 bases, and 7 bases lay outside the gene matches. The CDR3 contains 15 residues. CDR1 and CDR2 (germline): SGHVS, FQNEAQ. CDR3 nucleotide sequence: TGTGCCAGCAGGCCCAAGCGGGAGGGCCACAATGAGCAGTTCTTC. It encodes CASRPKREGHNEQFF.

This clone was observed a handful of times. This rearrangement joins TRBV18 to TRBJ2-1; D unresolved. This CDR3 region has 14 residues. V lost 1 base, J lost 9 bases, and 13 bases lay in between. CDR1 KGHSH and CDR2 LQKENI come from the germline V gene. The DNA of the CDR3 is TGTGCCAGCTCACCACGAGTCCAGGATCCTGAGCAGTTCTTC. Residues: CASSPRVQDPEQFF.

The genes are TRBV5-5 and TRBJ2-2; a possible D gene is TRBD1 (6 bases). V gave up 4 bases and J gave up 4 bases, with 17 bases separating them. The CDR3 is 16 amino acids. Germline V gene lookup returns CDR1 SGHKS and CDR2 YYEKEE (reference sequence). CDR3 loop: CASSPAQGLTTGELFF. The CDR3 bases are TGTGCCAGCAGCCCAGCTCAGGGGCTGACCACCGGGGAGCTGTTTTTT.

This clone was seen only a few times. This rearrangement joins TRBV12-5 to TRBJ1-2, with D uncertain. The V gene lost 5 bases and the J gene lost 7 bases, with 11 bases spanning the gap. Germline CDR1 is LGHNT and CDR2 is FRNRAP. This CDR3 contains 12 residues. The CDR3 spells CASGPGIGGYTF. CDR3 DNA sequence: TGTGCTAGTGGTCCAGGAATAGGTGGCTACACCTTC.

The V gene is TRBV13, the J gene TRBJ2-2, with D possibly being TRBD1 or TRBD2 (5 bases each). This CDR3 has 14 amino acids. Germline CDR1 and CDR2: PRHDT and FYEKMQ (reference sequence). Trimming cost V 2 bases and J 5 bases, with 9 bases left between them. The CDR3 protein is CASSLRGRTGELFF. CDR3 DNA: TGTGCCAGCAGCTTACGGGGCAGGACCGGGGAGCTGTTTTTT.

The chain combines TRBV11-2 with TRBJ2-2; maybe TRBD2 (7 bases). Deletions cut 5 bases from V and 6 bases from J, with 25 bases between. This CDR3 is 18 amino acids long. Germline lookup yields CDR1 SGHAT and CDR2 FQNNGV. The CDR3 nucleotides are TGTGCCAGCAGCCCCCAGGGGAGGGGCCGACTAGTTCCCGGGGAGCTGTTTTTT. This sequence encodes CASSPQGRGRLVPGELFF.

Concerning this clone itself: The same CDR3 also results from other DNA sequences found in this sample. The CDR3 region has the DNA TGCGCCAGCAGCCCGGACGGTAGCTATGGCTACACCTTC. It yields the protein CASSPDGSYGYTF. The genes are TRBV5-1 and TRBJ1-2; D ambiguous. This CDR3 is built from 13 residues. V was cut by 4 bases and J by 4 bases, with 11 bases left in between. Germline V gene sequence: CDR1 SGHRS, CDR2 YFSETQ.

The chain employs TRBV5-1 and TRBJ2-7; 7 nucleotides agree with TRBD2. V was clipped by 1 base and J by 5 bases; unmatched bases: 6. Germline V lookup: CDR1 SGHRS, CDR2 YFSETQ. This CDR3 contains 14 residues. CDR3 sequence (DNA): TGCGCCAGCAGCTTGCAACTAGCGAACGACGAGCAGTACTTC. Amino acid sequence: CASSLQLANDEQYF.

This chain connects TRBV16 to TRBJ1-5; no firm D call. CDR3 size: 13 residues. Trimming removed 2 bases from V and 0 bases from J, with 2 bases in between. CDR1 and CDR2 from the germline V gene are KGHSY and FQNENV. In DNA, the CDR3 is TGTGCCAGCAGCCAAAATAGCAATCAGCCCCAGCATTTT. It codes for CASSQNSNQPQHF.

The chain combines TRBV18 with TRBJ2-5; the D gene is possibly TRBD2 (6 bases). Germline V gene lookup returns CDR1 KGHSH and CDR2 LQKENI. Trimming shortened V by 6 bases and J by 1 base, and 15 bases separated the two germline ends. The CDR3 runs to 15 residues. CDR3 region: CASSRSAGIQETQYF. The CDR3 DNA reads TGTGCCAGCTCCCGAAGCGCGGGGATCCAAGAGACCCAGTACTTC.

The chain links TRBV4-2 to TRBJ2-1; 9 bases align to TRBD2. The CDR3 spans 15 residues. Germline CDR1 reads LGHNA; CDR2 reads YNFKEQ. Unmatched junction bases numbered 4, after V lost 1 base and J lost 6 bases. This CDR3 is CASSQGLAAPNEQFF. DNA for the CDR3: TGTGCCAGCAGCCAAGGACTAGCGGCTCCCAATGAGCAGTTCTTC.

The chain uses TRBV7-2 and TRBJ2-7; unclear D gene. The germline CDR1 and CDR2 sequences are SGHTA and FQGNSA. This CDR3 comprises 13 residues. Between the trimmed V and J ends, which lost 5 bases and 2 bases, there was a span of 10 bases. The CDR3 spells CASSMTLAYEQYF. As DNA, the CDR3 is TGTGCCAGCAGCATGACTCTGGCCTACGAGCAGTACTTC.

The V and J genes are TRBV6-1 and TRBJ2-1; D may match TRBD1 or TRBD2 (5 bases each). The CDR3 covers 14 residues. Germline V gives CDR1 MNHNS, CDR2 SASEGT. The ends were cut back, 3 bases at V and 8 bases at J, with 14 bases in the middle. Here the CDR3 reads CASSDGDPVDEQFF. The DNA of the CDR3 is TGTGCCAGCAGTGACGGGGACCCCGTCGATGAGCAGTTCTTC.

The V call is TRBV6-5, the J call TRBJ1-2; no definite D call. Germline V CDR1 and CDR2: MNHEY, SVGAGI. CDR3 length: 15 amino acids. Trimming left V 2 bases short and J 4 bases short, with 14 bases between. The CDR3 sequence: CASSYKELRRYGYTF. DNA for the CDR3: TGTGCCAGCAGTTACAAAGAACTTCGTCGCTATGGCTACACCTTC.

This chain uses TRBV7-9 with TRBJ2-1; 7 bases are shared with TRBD2. CDR1 is SEHNR and CDR2 is FQNEAQ in the germline V gene (reference sequence). The CDR3 runs 16 residues. V gave up 5 bases and J gave up 7 bases; unmatched junction bases: 14. CDR3 sequence: CASSTTSADSGNEQFF. The CDR3 DNA sequence: TGTGCCAGCAGCACCACTAGCGCTGATTCCGGGAATGAGCAGTTCTTC.

The chain has TRBV5-1 and TRBJ1-5; TRBD1 matches 7 bases. This CDR3 has 13 amino acids. Germline CDR1 is SGHRS and CDR2 is YFSETQ. Germline trimming cut 4 bases from V and 5 bases from J; bases unmatched to any gene: 3. In DNA, the CDR3 is TGCGCCAGCAGCGTTCAGGGGGATCAGCCCCAGCATTTT. It translates to CASSVQGDQPQHF.

The rearrangement links TRBV5-4 to TRBJ2-6; D is unclear. The CDR3 is 16 residues long. Trimming took off 0 bases at V and 2 bases at J, with 9 bases between the two ends. Looked up from germline, CDR1 is SGHNT and CDR2 is YYREEE (reference sequence). The CDR3 coding sequence is TGTGCCAGCAGCTTGGTGTTGGCGGCTGGGGCCAACGTCCTGACTTTC. Protein: CASSLVLAAGANVLTF.

The J gene is TRBJ2-7, the V gene TRBV27, with TRBD2 matching over 15 bases. The CDR3 length is 19 residues. V shed 3 bases and J 2 bases; nucleotides not matched to a gene: 11. CDR1 is MNHEY and CDR2 is SMNVEV in the germline V gene (reference sequence). For the CDR3, the DNA is TGTGCCAGCAGTTTCGGGTCCGGGACTAGCGGGAGGCCGACCTACGAGCAGTACTTC. Protein product: CASSFGSGTSGRPTYEQYF.

The chain uses TRBV28 and TRBJ2-7; 9 bases line up with TRBD2. Germline lookup yields CDR1 MDHEN and CDR2 SYDVKM. With 10 bases clipped from V and 1 base from J, the junction kept 5 bases outside the gene matches. This CDR3 has 13 amino acids. CDR3 nucleotide sequence: TGTGCCACCCTGCTAGCGGGGTCCTACGAGCAGTACTTC. Protein sequence: CATLLAGSYEQYF.